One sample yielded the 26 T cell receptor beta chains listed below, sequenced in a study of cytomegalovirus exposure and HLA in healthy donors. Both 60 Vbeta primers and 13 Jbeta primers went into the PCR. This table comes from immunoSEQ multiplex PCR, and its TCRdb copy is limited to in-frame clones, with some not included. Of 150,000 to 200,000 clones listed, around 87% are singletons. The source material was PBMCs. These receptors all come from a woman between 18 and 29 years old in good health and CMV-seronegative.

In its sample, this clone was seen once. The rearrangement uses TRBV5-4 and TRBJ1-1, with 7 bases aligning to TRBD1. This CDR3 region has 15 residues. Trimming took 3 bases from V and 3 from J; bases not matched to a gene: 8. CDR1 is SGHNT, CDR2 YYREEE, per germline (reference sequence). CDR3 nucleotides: TGTGCCAGCAGCTCCGCAGGGGGTTTGGACACTGAAGCTTTCTTT. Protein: CASSSAGGLDTEAFF.

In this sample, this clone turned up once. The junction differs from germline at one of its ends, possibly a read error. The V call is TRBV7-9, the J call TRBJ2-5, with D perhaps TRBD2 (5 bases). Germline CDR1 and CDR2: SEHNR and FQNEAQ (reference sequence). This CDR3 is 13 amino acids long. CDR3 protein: CSSSFTSQETQYF. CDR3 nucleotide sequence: TGTTCCAGCAGCTTTACTAGTCAAGAGACCCAGTACTTC.

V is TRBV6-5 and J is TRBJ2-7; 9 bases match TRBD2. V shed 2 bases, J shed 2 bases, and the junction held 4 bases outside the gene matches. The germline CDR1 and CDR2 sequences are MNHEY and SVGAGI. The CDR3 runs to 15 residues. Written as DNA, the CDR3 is TGTGCCAGCAGTTACCCAGCGGGAGGTACCTACGAGCAGTACTTC. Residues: CASSYPAGGTYEQYF.

In DNA form, the CDR3 reads TGTGCCAGCAGCCACCGGCGCGGGACTAGTAGTTGGAATGAGCAGTTCTTC. It is translated as CASSHRRGTSSWNEQFF. This chain uses TRBV5-6 with TRBJ2-1; TRBD2 agrees at 8 bases. This CDR3 spans 17 amino acids. Germline V gene data show CDR1 as SGHDT and CDR2 as YYEEEE. V shed 4 bases and J 7 bases; nucleotides not matched to a gene: 16.

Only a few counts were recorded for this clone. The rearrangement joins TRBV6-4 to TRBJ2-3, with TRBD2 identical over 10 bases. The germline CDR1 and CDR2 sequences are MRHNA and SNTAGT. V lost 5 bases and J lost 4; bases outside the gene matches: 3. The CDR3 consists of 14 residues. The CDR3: CASSPSGGSDTQYF. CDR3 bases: TGTGCCAGCAGTCCTAGCGGGGGTTCAGATACGCAGTATTTT.

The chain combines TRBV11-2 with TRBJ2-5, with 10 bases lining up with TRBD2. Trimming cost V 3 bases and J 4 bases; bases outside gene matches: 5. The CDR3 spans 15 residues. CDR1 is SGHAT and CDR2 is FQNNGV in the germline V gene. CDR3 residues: CASSFLAGVGETQYF. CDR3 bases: TGTGCCAGCAGCTTTCTAGCGGGAGTAGGAGAGACCCAGTACTTC.

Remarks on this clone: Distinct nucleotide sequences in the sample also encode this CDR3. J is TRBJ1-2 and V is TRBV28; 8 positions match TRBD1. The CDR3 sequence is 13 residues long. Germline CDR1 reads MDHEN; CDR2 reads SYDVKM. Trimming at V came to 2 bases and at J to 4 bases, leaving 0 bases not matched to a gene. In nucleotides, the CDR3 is TGTGCCAGCAGTTTAGGACAGGGCTATGGCTACACCTTC. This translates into CASSLGQGYGYTF.

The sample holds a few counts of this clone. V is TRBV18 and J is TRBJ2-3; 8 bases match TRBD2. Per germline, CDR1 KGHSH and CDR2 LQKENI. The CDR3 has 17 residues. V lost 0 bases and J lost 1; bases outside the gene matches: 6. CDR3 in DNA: TGTGCCAGCTCACCACCGGTGGCGGGGGGTCGCACAGATACGCAGTATTTT. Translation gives CASSPPVAGGRTDTQYF.

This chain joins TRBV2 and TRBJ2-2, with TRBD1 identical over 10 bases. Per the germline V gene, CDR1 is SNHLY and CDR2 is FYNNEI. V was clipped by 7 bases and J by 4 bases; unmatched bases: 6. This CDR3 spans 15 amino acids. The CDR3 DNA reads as TGTGCCAGCAATCCTAGGACAGGGGGCACCGGGGAGCTGTTTTTT. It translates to CASNPRTGGTGELFF.

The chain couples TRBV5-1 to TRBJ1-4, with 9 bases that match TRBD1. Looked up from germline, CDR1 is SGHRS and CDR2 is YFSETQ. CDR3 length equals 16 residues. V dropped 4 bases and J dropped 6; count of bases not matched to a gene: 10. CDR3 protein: CASSRSRDRVDEKLFF. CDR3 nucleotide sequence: TGCGCCAGCAGCCGGTCCCGGGACAGGGTGGATGAAAAACTGTTTTTT.

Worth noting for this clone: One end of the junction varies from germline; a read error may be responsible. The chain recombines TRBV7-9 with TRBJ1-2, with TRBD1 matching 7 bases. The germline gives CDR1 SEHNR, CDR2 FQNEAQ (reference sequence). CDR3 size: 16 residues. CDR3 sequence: CSSSTGPQGGFYGYTF. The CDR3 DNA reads TGTTCCAGCAGCACGGGGCCCCAGGGGGGCTTCTATGGCTACACCTTC. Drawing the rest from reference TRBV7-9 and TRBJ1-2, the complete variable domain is DTGVSQNPRHKITKRGQNVTFRCDPISEHNRLYWYRQTLGQGPEFLTYFQNEAQLEKSRLLSDRFSAERPKGSFSTLEIQRTEQGDSAMYLCSSSTGPQGGFYGYTFGSGTRLTVV.

CDR3 coding DNA: TGTGCCAGCAGCGTCTTACCGGACCCCAGGGGGCCCCAGCATTTT. Protein: CASSVLPDPRGPQHF. The chain recombines TRBV9 with TRBJ1-5; tentatively, D is TRBD1 (6 bases). V lost 2 bases to trimming and J lost 9 bases, with 18 bases between them. Germline values: CDR1 SGDLS, CDR2 YYNGEE. The CDR3 has 15 residues.

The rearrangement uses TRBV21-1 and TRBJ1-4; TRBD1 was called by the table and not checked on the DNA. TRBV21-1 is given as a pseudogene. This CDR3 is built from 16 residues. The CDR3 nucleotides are TGTGCCAGCAGCAACCGGGACAGGGGCACTAATGAAAAACTGTTTTTT. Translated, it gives CASSNRDRGTNEKLFF.

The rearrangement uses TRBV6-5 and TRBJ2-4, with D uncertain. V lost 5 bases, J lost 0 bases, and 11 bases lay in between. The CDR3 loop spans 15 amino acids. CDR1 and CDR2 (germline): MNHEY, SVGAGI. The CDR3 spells CASSTTFLAKNIQYF. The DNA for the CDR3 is TGTGCCAGCAGTACTACTTTCTTAGCCAAAAACATTCAGTACTTC.

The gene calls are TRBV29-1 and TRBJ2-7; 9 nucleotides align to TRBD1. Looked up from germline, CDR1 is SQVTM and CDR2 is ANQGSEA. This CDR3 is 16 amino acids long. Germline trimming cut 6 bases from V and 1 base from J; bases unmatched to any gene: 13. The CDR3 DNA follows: TGCAGCGTCATACAGGGGGCTTCTCCTTTTTCCTACGAGCAGTACTTC. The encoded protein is CSVIQGASPFSYEQYF.

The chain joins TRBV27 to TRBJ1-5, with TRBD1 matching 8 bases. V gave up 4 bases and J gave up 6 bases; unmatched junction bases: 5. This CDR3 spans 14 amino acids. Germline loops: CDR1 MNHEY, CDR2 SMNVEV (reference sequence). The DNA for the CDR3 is TGTGCCAGCAGTTATCAGGGGGCTGGTCAGCCCCAGCATTTT. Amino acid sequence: CASSYQGAGQPQHF.

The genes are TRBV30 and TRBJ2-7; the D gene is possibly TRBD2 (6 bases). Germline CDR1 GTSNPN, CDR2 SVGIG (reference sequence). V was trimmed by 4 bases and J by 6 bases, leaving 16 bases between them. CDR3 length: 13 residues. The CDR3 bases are TGTGCCTGGACCGCTCTCGGGGGAGGCGAGCAGTACTTC. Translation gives CAWTALGGGEQYF.

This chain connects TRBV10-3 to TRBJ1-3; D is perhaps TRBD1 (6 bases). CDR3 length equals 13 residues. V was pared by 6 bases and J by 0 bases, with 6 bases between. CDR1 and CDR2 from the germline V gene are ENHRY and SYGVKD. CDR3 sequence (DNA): TGTGCCATCAGGGACAGCTCTGGAAACACCATATATTTT. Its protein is CAIRDSSGNTIYF.

The DNA of the CDR3 is TGTGCCAGCTCCAGGGAATACTCTGGGGCCAACGTCCTGACTTTC. It specifies CASSREYSGANVLTF. The J gene is TRBJ2-6, the V gene TRBV2, with D maybe TRBD1 (5 bases). The germline V and J ends were trimmed by 8 bases and 0 bases, with 11 bases remaining between them. Germline V gene lookup returns CDR1 SNHLY and CDR2 FYNNEI. The CDR3 has 15 amino acids.

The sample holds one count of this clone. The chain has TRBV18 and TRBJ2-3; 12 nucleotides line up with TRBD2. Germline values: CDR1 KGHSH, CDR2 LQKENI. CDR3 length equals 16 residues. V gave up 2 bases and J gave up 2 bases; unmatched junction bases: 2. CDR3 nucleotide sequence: TGTGCCAGCTCACCAGGACTAGCGGGGATCACAGATACGCAGTATTTT. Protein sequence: CASSPGLAGITDTQYF. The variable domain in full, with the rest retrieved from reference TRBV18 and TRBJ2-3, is NAGVMQNPRHLVRRRGQEARLRCSPMKGHSHVYWYRQLPEEGLKFMVYLQKENIIDESGMPKERFSAEFPKEGPSILRIQQVVRGDSAAYFCASSPGLAGITDTQYFGPGTRLTVL.

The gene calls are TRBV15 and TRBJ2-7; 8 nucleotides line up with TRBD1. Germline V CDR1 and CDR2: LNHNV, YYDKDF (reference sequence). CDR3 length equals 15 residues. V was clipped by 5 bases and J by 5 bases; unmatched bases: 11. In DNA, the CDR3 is TGTGCCACCAGCGGGTCGTCAGGGGGCGGCGACGAGCAGTACTTC. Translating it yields CATSGSSGGGDEQYF.

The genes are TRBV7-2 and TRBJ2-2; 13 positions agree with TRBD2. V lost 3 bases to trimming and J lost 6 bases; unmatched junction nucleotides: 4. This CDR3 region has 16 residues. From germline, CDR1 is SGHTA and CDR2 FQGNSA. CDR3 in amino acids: CASSFIGLAGAGELFF. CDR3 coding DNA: TGTGCCAGCAGCTTTATAGGACTAGCGGGGGCCGGGGAGCTGTTTTTT.

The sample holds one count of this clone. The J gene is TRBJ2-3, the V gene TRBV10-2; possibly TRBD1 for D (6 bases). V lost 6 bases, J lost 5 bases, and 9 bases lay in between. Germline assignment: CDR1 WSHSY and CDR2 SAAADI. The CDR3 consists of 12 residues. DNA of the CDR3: TGCGCCAGCAGCACAGGGCGAGATACGCAGTATTTT. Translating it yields CASSTGRDTQYF.

CDR3 region: CASSTSGATNEKLFF. The CDR3, as DNA: TGTGCCAGTAGTACCTCAGGTGCAACTAATGAAAAACTGTTTTTT. This chain uses TRBV19 with TRBJ1-4; D is undetermined. This CDR3 comprises 15 residues. Germline V gene sequence: CDR1 LNHDA, CDR2 SQIVND (reference sequence). V was pared by 4 bases and J by 0 bases, with 9 bases between.

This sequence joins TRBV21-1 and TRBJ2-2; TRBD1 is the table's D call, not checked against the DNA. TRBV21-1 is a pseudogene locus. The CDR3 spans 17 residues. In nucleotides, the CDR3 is TGTGCCAGCAGCCATTGCGGGCAGGGGATCGTCACCGGGGAGCTGTTTTTT. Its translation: CASSHCGQGIVTGELFF.

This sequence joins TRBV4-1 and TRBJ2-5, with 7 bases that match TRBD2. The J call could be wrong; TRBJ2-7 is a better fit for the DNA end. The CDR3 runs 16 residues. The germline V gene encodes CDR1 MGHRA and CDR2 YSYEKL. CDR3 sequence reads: CASSQAPAGSSYEQYF. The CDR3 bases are TGCGCCAGCAGCCAAGCCCCAGCGGGGAGCTCCTACGAGCAGTACTTC.